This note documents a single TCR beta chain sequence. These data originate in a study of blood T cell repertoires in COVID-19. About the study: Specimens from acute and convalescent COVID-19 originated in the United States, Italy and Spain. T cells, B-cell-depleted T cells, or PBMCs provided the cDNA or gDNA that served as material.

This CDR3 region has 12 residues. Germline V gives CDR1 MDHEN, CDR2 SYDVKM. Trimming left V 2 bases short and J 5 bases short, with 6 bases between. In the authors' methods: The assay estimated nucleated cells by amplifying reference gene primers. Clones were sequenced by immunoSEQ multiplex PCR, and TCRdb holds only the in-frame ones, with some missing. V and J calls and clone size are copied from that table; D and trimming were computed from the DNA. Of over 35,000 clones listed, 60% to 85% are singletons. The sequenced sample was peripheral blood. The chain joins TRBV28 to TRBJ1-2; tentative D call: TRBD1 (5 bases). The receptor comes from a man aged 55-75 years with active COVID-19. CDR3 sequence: CASSLGGYGYTF. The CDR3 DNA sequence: TGTGCCAGCAGTTTAGGGGGGTATGGCTACACCTTC.